The next 22 T cell receptor beta chains were all read from a single sample in a study of blood T cell repertoires in COVID-19. The protocol was immunoSEQ multiplex PCR, while the TCRdb copy is restricted to in-frame clones and leaves out a portion. The sample yields about 160,000 clones, under 85% seen once. The sequencing sample was made of peripheral blood. Receptors originate from a man in his 70s who had recovered from COVID-19.

The chain is built from TRBV7-9 and TRBJ2-1; TRBD2 agrees at 12 bases. Trimming cost V 3 bases and J 1 base; bases outside gene matches: 4. This CDR3 has 17 amino acids. The germline V gene has CDR1 SEHNR and CDR2 FQNEAQ (reference sequence). The CDR3 DNA reads TGTGCCAGCAGCTTTGGAGGGACTAGCGGGTCCTACAATGAGCAGTTCTTC. Its translation: CASSFGGTSGSYNEQFF.

This clone has a handful of counts. The chain combines TRBV5-6 with TRBJ1-1, with 8 positions matching TRBD1. Per germline, CDR1 SGHDT and CDR2 YYEEEE. J was trimmed by 4 bases and V by 4 bases; bases with no gene match: 18. This CDR3 has 18 residues. CDR3 protein: CASSRIDYGQGSGTEAFF. DNA of the CDR3: TGTGCCAGCAGCCGCATTGATTACGGACAGGGATCCGGCACTGAAGCTTTCTTT.

CDR3 nucleotides: TGTGCCAGCAGCTTTAGCGGGAGCACAGATACGCAGTATTTT. This codes for CASSFSGSTDTQYF. The chain recombines TRBV7-9 with TRBJ2-3; TRBD2 matches at 7 bases. J lost 0 bases, V lost 3 bases, and 0 bases had no gene match. The CDR3 runs to 14 residues. Germline V gene sequence: CDR1 SEHNR, CDR2 FQNEAQ (reference sequence).

The V gene is TRBV11-2, the J gene TRBJ2-7; TRBD1 matches at 10 bases. The CDR3 runs to 15 residues. The J segment lost 3 bases and the V segment lost 2 bases, leaving 4 bases of the junction unmatched. Germline CDR1 SGHAT, CDR2 FQNNGV. CDR3 nucleotide sequence: TGTGCCAGCAGCTTAAACGGACAGGGGGACTACGAGCAGTACTTC. Translated, it gives CASSLNGQGDYEQYF. Supplemented by reference TRBV11-2 and TRBJ2-7, the full variable domain reads EAGVAQSPRYKIIEKRQSVAFWCNPISGHATLYWYQQILGQGPKLLIQFQNNGVVDDSQLPKDRFSAERLKGVDSTLKIQPAKLEDSAVYLCASSLNGQGDYEQYFGPGTRLTVT.

V gene TRBV7-8 combines with J gene TRBJ2-1; 8 nucleotides line up with TRBD2. This CDR3 is built from 16 residues. CDR1 SGHVS and CDR2 FQNEAQ come from the germline V gene. Trimming removed 4 bases from V and 8 bases from J; junction bases left unmatched: 13. CDR3 amino acids: CASSWIRAGTSHEQFF. In nucleotides, the CDR3 is TGTGCCAGCAGCTGGATCAGGGCCGGGACTAGTCATGAGCAGTTCTTC.

The CDR3 region has the DNA TGCAGCGTTGAAAGGCTAAGGGAGGGTGGCTACACCTTC. Amino acids: CSVERLREGGYTF. The chain couples TRBV29-1 to TRBJ1-2; D remains unclear. The germline CDR1 and CDR2 sequences are SQVTM and ANQGSEA. This CDR3 contains 13 residues. The ends were cut back, 2 bases at V and 7 bases at J, with 14 bases in the middle.

The V and J genes are TRBV4-1 and TRBJ2-1; TRBD2 matches 8 bases. J lost 3 bases, V lost 0 bases, and 7 bases had no gene match. There are 17 residues in the CDR3. CDR1 is MGHRA and CDR2 is YSYEKL in the germline V gene. CDR3 loop: CASSQEVSGTSYNEQFF. The CDR3, as DNA: TGCGCCAGCAGCCAAGAAGTTTCCGGGACTAGCTACAATGAGCAGTTCTTC.

V usage is TRBV6-5 and J usage is TRBJ1-5; 7 bases align to TRBD1. The trim removed 6 bases at V and 3 bases at J, leaving 8 bases unmatched. Germline lookup yields CDR1 MNHEY and CDR2 SVGAGI. This CDR3 spans 15 amino acids. The CDR3 is CASSRDRALNQPQHF. The CDR3, as DNA: TGTGCCAGCAGCCGTGACAGGGCCCTCAATCAGCCCCAGCATTTT.

The V call is TRBV3-1 (or the pseudogene TRBV3-2), the J call TRBJ2-7; D perhaps matches TRBD2 (6 bases). Germline V CDR1 and CDR2: LGHDT, YNNKEL (reference sequence). Between the trimmed V and J ends, which lost 0 bases and 4 bases, there was a span of 16 bases. The CDR3 spans 16 residues. In DNA form, the CDR3 reads TGTGCCAGCAGCCAAGAAGGCGGGGCGCGAAGGTACGAGCAGTACTTC. This sequence encodes CASSQEGGARRYEQYF.

The chain has TRBV18 and TRBJ1-6; possible D gene TRBD1, 6 bases. The CDR3 has 16 residues. V gave up 3 bases and J gave up 10 bases, with 19 bases separating them. CDR1 is KGHSH and CDR2 is LQKENI in the germline V gene. The CDR3 sequence is CASSPTTAGASSPLHF. The CDR3 DNA reads TGTGCCAGCTCACCGACTACGGCAGGGGCGAGCTCACCCCTCCACTTT.

CDR3 protein: CASGAGSEQYF. The CDR3 nucleotides read TGTGCCAGCGGGGCCGGGAGCGAGCAGTACTTC. The chain recombines TRBV6-5 with TRBJ2-7, with TRBD2 as a possible D gene (6 bases). The V and J ends lost 8 bases and 6 bases respectively, with 11 bases between them. CDR3 length: 11 amino acids. The germline V gene encodes CDR1 MNHEY and CDR2 SVGAGI.

This sequence joins TRBV5-1 and TRBJ2-7; 10 nucleotides match TRBD2. CDR3 length: 15 amino acids. CDR1 SGHRS and CDR2 YFSETQ come from the germline V gene. J lost 3 bases, V lost 0 bases, and 3 bases had no gene match. The DNA of the CDR3 is TGCGCCAGCAGCTTGGGTGGGACTAGCGACTACGAGCAGTACTTC. Amino acid sequence: CASSLGGTSDYEQYF.

This clone showed up just once. J is TRBJ2-5 and V is TRBV7-2; TRBD2 matches at 9 bases. Trimming cost V 4 bases and J 6 bases; bases outside gene matches: 9. CDR3 length equals 15 residues. Germline CDR1 and CDR2: SGHTA and FQGNSA. In DNA, the CDR3 is TGTGCCAGCAGCTCCGTTAGCGGGAGAAGACAGACCCAGTACTTC. This sequence encodes CASSSVSGRRQTQYF.

The genes are TRBV7-3 and TRBJ2-5; a possible D gene is TRBD2 (6 bases). Germline assignment: CDR1 SGHTA and CDR2 FQGTGA. The CDR3 is 13 residues long. The ends were cut back, 5 bases at V and 5 bases at J, with 12 bases in the middle. CDR3 coding DNA: TGTGCCAGCAGCACGGGACTGTTGGAGACCCAGTACTTC. This codes for CASSTGLLETQYF.

The chain uses TRBV5-1 and TRBJ1-1; 7 bases fit TRBD1. This CDR3 comprises 15 residues. V trimming: 4 bases; J trimming: 1 base; junction bases outside the gene matches: 7. Germline V gives CDR1 SGHRS, CDR2 YFSETQ. The CDR3 nucleotides read TGCGCCAGCAGCGTCCAACAGGGGACGAACACTGAAGCTTTCTTT. Protein product: CASSVQQGTNTEAFF. The variable domain in full, with the rest retrieved from reference TRBV5-1 and TRBJ1-1, is KAGVTQTPRYLIKTRGQQVTLSCSPISGHRSVSWYQQTPGQGLQFLFEYFSETQRNKGNFPGRFSGRQFSNSRSEMNVSTLELGDSALYLCASSVQQGTNTEAFFGQGTRLTVV.

This chain links TRBV29-1 with TRBJ1-1; maybe TRBD1 (5 bases). V lost 0 bases and J lost 4, with 12 bases in between. This CDR3 is 14 amino acids long. In germline, CDR1 is SQVTM, CDR2 ANQGSEA. The CDR3 sequence is CSVEEQDGGTEAFF. CDR3 sequence (DNA): TGCAGCGTTGAAGAACAGGACGGGGGCACTGAAGCTTTCTTT.

The rearrangement links TRBV9 to TRBJ1-3; no definite D call. The CDR3 is 16 amino acids. V was shortened by 0 bases and J by 1 base, with 11 bases between the two germline ends. Per germline, CDR1 SGDLS and CDR2 YYNGEE. CDR3 sequence reads: CASSVGSTASGNTIYF. DNA of the CDR3: TGTGCCAGCAGCGTAGGGTCCACAGCATCTGGAAACACCATATATTTT.

This clone has only a few counts. This chain links TRBV9 with TRBJ2-5; D gene unclear. Between the trimmed V and J ends, which lost 0 bases and 5 bases, there was a span of 11 bases. CDR3 length: 14 residues. Germline V gene sequence: CDR1 SGDLS, CDR2 YYNGEE. The CDR3 DNA reads TGTGCCAGCAGCGTAGGAGGCCTGGCGGAGACCCAGTACTTC. This encodes CASSVGGLAETQYF.

V is TRBV6-5 and J is TRBJ1-2; no firm D call. Germline lookup yields CDR1 MNHEY and CDR2 SVGAGI. Trimming pared 0 bases from V and 0 bases from J, leaving 8 bases between. The CDR3 consists of 15 residues. Here the CDR3 DNA reads TGTGCCAGCAGTTACTCATACAACCCTAACTATGGCTACACCTTC. This translates into CASSYSYNPNYGYTF.

The CDR3 is CASSLEASASYEQYF. The CDR3 coding sequence is TGCGCCAGCAGCTTGGAGGCTAGCGCTTCCTACGAGCAGTACTTC. The chain uses TRBV5-1 and TRBJ2-7; a weak D match, TRBD2 (6 bases). Germline loops: CDR1 SGHRS, CDR2 YFSETQ. This CDR3 has 15 residues. V was cut by 0 bases and J by 1 base, with 11 bases left in between.

This rearrangement joins TRBV11-2 to TRBJ2-5; 10 nucleotides agree with TRBD1. J gave up 1 base and V 4 bases, and 6 bases lay outside the gene matches. Germline CDR1 is SGHAT and CDR2 is FQNNGV. There are 16 residues in the CDR3. The CDR3 reads CASSSGTGVGQETQYF. In DNA, the CDR3 is TGTGCCAGCAGCTCAGGGACAGGGGTTGGCCAAGAGACCCAGTACTTC.

The chain links TRBV7-8 to TRBJ2-7; a weak D match, TRBD2 (5 bases). The V end lost 4 bases, the J end lost 4 bases, and 17 bases lay between the germline ends. Germline CDR1 SGHVS, CDR2 FQNEAQ. This CDR3 comprises 15 residues. CDR3 residues: CASSSGRGRFYEQYF. CDR3 bases: TGTGCCAGCAGCTCAGGTCGGGGAAGGTTTTACGAGCAGTACTTC.